This T cell receptor (beta chain) was recorded in a study of a mutant IDH1 vaccine in newly diagnosed glioma. Study-wide context: Commencement of vaccination occurred 4-6 weeks following radiotherapy alone, or concurrently with temozolomide cycles. An approximately 62% male, approximately 38% female split and a mean age of 40.4 years characterized treated patients. Patients arrived already treated with radiotherapy, temozolomide, or both, most having had both.

Turning to this clone: As yet, its antigen is unknown.

The sample's time point: week 5, during vaccination. What each vaccine dose contained was 300 ug of mutant IDH1 20-mer peptide, accompanied by topical imiquimod. Diagnosis in the donors showed new WHO grade 3 or 4 astrocytomas that were IDH1-mutant and ATRX-lost. Trimming took 2 bases from V and 7 from J; bases not matched to a gene: 7. Germline V gives CDR1 PRHDT, CDR2 FYEKMQ (reference sequence). The CDR3 sequence is 15 residues long. TCRdb's table, derived via immunoSEQ multiplex PCR, lists solely in-frame clones and lacks some. The table shows some 35,000 clones, with around 81% occurring only once.

The receptor comes from a man between 50 and 59 years old with glioma. The chain has TRBV13 and TRBJ2-1, with 8 bases aligning to TRBD1. The sample in question was PBMCs, obtained from a glioma patient whose treatment included an IDH1 peptide vaccine. The CDR3 sequence is CASSLLRDRWNEQFF. CDR3 nucleotide sequence: TGTGCCAGCAGCTTACTCCGGGACAGGTGGAATGAGCAGTTCTTC. Drawing the rest from reference TRBV13 and TRBJ2-1, the complete variable domain is AAGVIQSPRHLIKEKRETATLKCYPIPRHDTVYWYQQGPGQDPQFLISFYEKMQSDKGSIPDRFSAQQFSDYHSELNMSSLELGDSALYFCASSLLRDRWNEQFFGPGTRLTVL.